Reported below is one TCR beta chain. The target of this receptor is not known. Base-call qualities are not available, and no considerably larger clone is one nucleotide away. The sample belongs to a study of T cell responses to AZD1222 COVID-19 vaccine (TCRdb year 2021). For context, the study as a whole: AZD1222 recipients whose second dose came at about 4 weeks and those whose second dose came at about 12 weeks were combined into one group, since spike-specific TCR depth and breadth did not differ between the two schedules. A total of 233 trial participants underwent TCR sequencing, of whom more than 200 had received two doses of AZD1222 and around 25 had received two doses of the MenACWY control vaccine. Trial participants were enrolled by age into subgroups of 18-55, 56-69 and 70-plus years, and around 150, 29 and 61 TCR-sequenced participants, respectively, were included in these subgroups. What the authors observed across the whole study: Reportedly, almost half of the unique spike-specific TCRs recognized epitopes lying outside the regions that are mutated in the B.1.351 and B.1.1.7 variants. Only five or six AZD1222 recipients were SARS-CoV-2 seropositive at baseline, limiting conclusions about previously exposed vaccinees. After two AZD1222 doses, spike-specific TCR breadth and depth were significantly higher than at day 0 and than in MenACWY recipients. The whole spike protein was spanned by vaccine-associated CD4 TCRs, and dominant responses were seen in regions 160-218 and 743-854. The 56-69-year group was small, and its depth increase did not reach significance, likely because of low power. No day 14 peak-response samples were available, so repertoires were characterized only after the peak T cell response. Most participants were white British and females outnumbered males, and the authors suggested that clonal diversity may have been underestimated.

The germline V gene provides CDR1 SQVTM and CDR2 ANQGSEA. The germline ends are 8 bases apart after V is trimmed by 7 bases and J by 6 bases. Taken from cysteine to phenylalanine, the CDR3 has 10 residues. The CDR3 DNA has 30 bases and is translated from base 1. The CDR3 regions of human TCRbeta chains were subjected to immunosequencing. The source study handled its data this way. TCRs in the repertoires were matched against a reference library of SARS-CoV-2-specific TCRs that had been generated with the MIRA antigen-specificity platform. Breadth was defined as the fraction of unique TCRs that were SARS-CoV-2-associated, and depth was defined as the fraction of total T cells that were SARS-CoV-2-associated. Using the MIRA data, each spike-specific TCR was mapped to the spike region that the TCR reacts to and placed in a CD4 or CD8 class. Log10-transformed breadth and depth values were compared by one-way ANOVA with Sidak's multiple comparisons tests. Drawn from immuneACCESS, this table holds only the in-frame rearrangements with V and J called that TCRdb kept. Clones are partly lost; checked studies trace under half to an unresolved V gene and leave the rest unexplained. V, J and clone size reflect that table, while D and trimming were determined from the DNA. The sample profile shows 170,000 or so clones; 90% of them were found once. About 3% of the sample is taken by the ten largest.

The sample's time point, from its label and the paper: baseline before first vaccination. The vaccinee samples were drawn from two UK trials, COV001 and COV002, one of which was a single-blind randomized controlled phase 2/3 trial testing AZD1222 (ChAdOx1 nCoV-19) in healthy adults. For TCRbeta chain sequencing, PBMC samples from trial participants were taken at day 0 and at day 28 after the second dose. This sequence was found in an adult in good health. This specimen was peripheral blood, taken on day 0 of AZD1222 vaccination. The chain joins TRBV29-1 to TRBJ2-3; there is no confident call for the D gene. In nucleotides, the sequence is TGCAGCGGAAGCATGGATACGCAGTATTTT. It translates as CSGSMDTQYF.